This paragraph covers one TCR beta chain sequence. Its matching antigen is unknown. This record belongs to a study of cytomegalovirus exposure and HLA in healthy donors. Study context: Earlier work reported 100 million or so unique TCR beta sequences from about 190 million T cells. Overall study results and limits: Sequencing artifact likely explains a cluster of highly shared sequence variants. In vitro assays verified that three CMV-associated chains recognized CMV antigens specifically. TCR sequences were mostly rare, though some public TCRs occurred in many donors.

The PCR employed 60 Vbeta primers together with 13 Jbeta primers. The protocol was immunoSEQ multiplex PCR, while the TCRdb copy is restricted to in-frame clones and leaves out a portion. The data show 150,000 to 200,000 clones, roughly 80% seen once. This CDR3 is built from 13 residues. From germline, CDR1 is MNHNS and CDR2 SASEGT. The V and J ends lost 7 bases and 0 bases respectively, with 7 bases between them. The sample taken for sequencing was PBMCs. The receptor was derived from a young woman in good health and CMV-seronegative. The rearrangement joins TRBV6-1 to TRBJ2-1; no clear D. Here the CDR3 reads CASKPSSYNEQFF. DNA of the CDR3: TGTGCCAGCAAACCGAGCTCCTACAATGAGCAGTTCTTC.